Presented here are 28 T cell receptor beta chains from one specimen sequenced in a study of response to subunit inactivated influenza vaccine. One entry per CDR3 protein results from TCRdb running MiXCR on the RT-PCR reads. The sample has 800,000 to 1,000,000 distinct CDR3 sequences, roughly 20% seen once; the top ten hold roughly a tenth. Material: PBMCs from blood, obtained approximately 5 days after vaccination. These receptors all come from a man aged 45-65 years who received an inactivated influenza vaccine.

The chain combines TRBV12-5 with TRBJ2-1, with 8 bases matching TRBD1. V lost 3 bases to trimming and J lost 8 bases; unmatched junction nucleotides: 15. Germline CDR1 is LGHNT and CDR2 is FRNRAP. This CDR3 contains 17 residues. CDR3 DNA: TGTGCTAGTGGTTTTCAAGGACAGGGTGTTTCGGACCATGAGCAGTTCTTC. It encodes CASGFQGQGVSDHEQFF.

Of note for this clonotype: The CDR3 does not close with the conserved phenylalanine or tryptophan, likely indicating a read error. The rearrangement links TRBV5-1 to TRBJ2-7, with 9 bases lining up with TRBD1. The trim removed 4 bases at V and 2 bases at J, leaving 13 bases unmatched. CDR3 length: 17 residues. The germline V gene has CDR1 SGHRS and CDR2 YFSETQ. CDR3 nucleotides: TGCGCCAGCAGCCCACTGTTCCGGGACAGGGTCGCCTACGAGCAGTACTAC. The encoded protein is CASSPLFRDRVAYEQYY.

This clonotype occurred a few times. This chain uses TRBV6-1 with TRBJ1-1; D is ambiguous. This CDR3 is built from 13 residues. Germline V gives CDR1 MNHNS, CDR2 SASEGT. Trimming stripped 5 bases from V and 6 bases from J, with 13 bases between. The CDR3 DNA is TGTGCCAGCAGTAGGGCCCTCAGACCTGAAGCTTTCTTT. Translating gives CASSRALRPEAFF.

This clonotype has just a few counts. The J gene is TRBJ2-3, the V gene TRBV11-2; D remains ambiguous. Germline V gene sequence: CDR1 SGHAT, CDR2 FQNNGV. This CDR3 region has 19 residues. The V and J ends lost 0 bases and 4 bases respectively, with 23 bases between them. The CDR3 region is CASSLDRRVAWSVPDTQYF. The DNA of the CDR3 is TGTGCCAGCAGCTTAGATCGTAGGGTAGCCTGGAGCGTTCCAGATACGCAGTATTTT.

This chain uses TRBV12-3 or TRBV12-4 with TRBJ2-1; D possibly matches TRBD1 or TRBD2 (5 bases each). V was shortened by 4 bases and J by 5 bases, with 15 bases between the two germline ends. This CDR3 is 15 amino acids long. This chain's CDR3 is CASSSTGAGNNEQFF. CDR3 sequence (DNA): TGTGCCAGCAGTTCCACCGGGGCAGGCAACAATGAGCAGTTCTTC.

The table lists this clonotype with a few counts. The chain couples TRBV5-1 to TRBJ2-2; D not resolved. V was clipped by 0 bases and J by 6 bases, with 12 bases between them. The CDR3 totals 15 residues. Germline V lookup: CDR1 SGHRS, CDR2 YFSETQ. The CDR3 DNA reads as TGCGCCAGCAGCTTGGATGGGCATCTTTCCGGGGAGCTGTTTTTT. Translation gives CASSLDGHLSGELFF.

A remark on this clonotype: Mismatch with germline at one junction end may stem from a read error. The chain is built from TRBV5-1 and TRBJ2-1, with 9 nucleotides matching TRBD2. CDR1 is SGHRS and CDR2 is YFSETQ in the germline V gene. The CDR3 is made up of 16 amino acids. The CDR3 reads CAISLAPSGTGDEQFF. The CDR3 DNA is TGCGCCATCAGCTTGGCGCCTAGCGGGACCGGTGATGAGCAGTTCTTC.

J is TRBJ2-4 and V is TRBV6-2 or TRBV6-3; D is uncertain. The CDR3 extends over 15 amino acids. Trimming cost V 0 bases and J 3 bases, with 9 bases left between them. Germline assignment: CDR1 MNHEY and CDR2 SVGEGT. This CDR3 reads CASSYSQDGKNIQYF. The CDR3 nucleotides are TGTGCCAGCAGTTACTCGCAGGATGGCAAAAACATTCAGTACTTC.

This clonotype appeared a few times. The rearrangement uses TRBV6-2 or TRBV6-3 and TRBJ2-1; 9 bases agree with TRBD1. This CDR3 contains 14 residues. Per the germline V gene, CDR1 is MNHEY and CDR2 is SVGEGT. The junction had 5 bases not matched to a gene; V was cut back by 4 bases and J by 7 bases. CDR3 sequence reads: CASSWDREGNEQFF. The CDR3, as DNA: TGTGCCAGCAGTTGGGACAGGGAAGGAAATGAGCAGTTCTTC.

The chain couples TRBV4-1 to TRBJ1-6; the D gene is possibly TRBD1 (5 bases). This CDR3 has 14 amino acids. Germline V gene data show CDR1 as MGHRA and CDR2 as YSYEKL. Trimming took 4 bases from V and 7 from J, leaving 11 bases between them. DNA for the CDR3: TGCGCCAGCAGCCTGGGGGTAGGCAATTCACCCCTCCACTTT. Translating it yields CASSLGVGNSPLHF.

The sample holds a few counts of this clonotype. The chain combines TRBV29-1 with TRBJ2-1, with D possibly called TRBD1 or TRBD2 (5 bases each). The CDR3 totals 14 residues. V gave up 7 bases and J gave up 6 bases, with 19 bases separating them. Germline loops: CDR1 SQVTM, CDR2 ANQGSEA. This CDR3 is CSATKGKAGNEQFF. The CDR3 bases are TGCAGCGCCACCAAGGGGAAGGCGGGCAATGAGCAGTTCTTC.

This clonotype has a handful of counts. The rearrangement links TRBV7-9 to TRBJ2-1; 10 nucleotides match TRBD1. The junction had 6 bases not matched to a gene; V was cut back by 6 bases and J by 1 base. The CDR3 runs 16 residues. Per the germline V gene, CDR1 is SEHNR and CDR2 is FQNEAQ (reference sequence). This CDR3 reads CASRRGQGLSYNEQFF. The CDR3 DNA sequence: TGTGCCAGCAGGCGGGGACAGGGGCTATCCTACAATGAGCAGTTCTTC.

This clonotype was detected ten times or more. The chain joins TRBV27 to TRBJ2-1; D is uncertain. The CDR3 contains 13 residues. CDR1 is MNHEY and CDR2 is SMNVEV in the germline V gene (reference sequence). Trimming removed 5 bases from V and 0 bases from J, with 5 bases in between. The CDR3 sequence: CASSADSYNEQFF. Written as DNA, the CDR3 is TGTGCCAGCAGTGCTGACTCCTACAATGAGCAGTTCTTC.

The chain carries TRBV25-1 and TRBJ2-5; 7 nucleotides align to TRBD2. The CDR3 is made up of 15 amino acids. With 4 bases clipped from V and 5 bases from J, the junction kept 10 bases outside the gene matches. From germline, CDR1 is MGHDK and CDR2 SYGVNS. CDR3 loop: CASSVSGFLGETQYF. CDR3 in DNA: TGTGCCAGCAGTGTTAGCGGGTTCCTCGGGGAGACCCAGTACTTC.

The chain couples TRBV20-1 to TRBJ2-3, with D tentatively TRBD2 (6 bases). CDR1 and CDR2 (germline): DFQATT, SNEGSKA (reference sequence). The CDR3 contains 15 residues. V lost 4 bases, J lost 5 bases, and 19 bases lay in between. The CDR3 DNA reads TGCAGTGCTACCATTGCTGGAGGGCCTGTAGATACGCAGTATTTT. It codes for CSATIAGGPVDTQYF.

The chain has TRBV7-2 and TRBJ2-3; D is unclear. Trimming took 2 bases from V and 0 from J, leaving 9 bases between them. Germline CDR1 is SGHTA and CDR2 is FQGNSA. This CDR3 spans 15 amino acids. The CDR3 DNA follows: TGTGCCAGCAGCTTAAGTGCCCACAGCACAGATACGCAGTATTTT. It specifies CASSLSAHSTDTQYF. Using reference TRBV7-2 and TRBJ2-3 for the parts outside the CDR3, the full variable domain is GAGVSQSPSNKVTEKGKDVELRCDPISGHTALYWYRQSLGQGLEFLIYFQGNSAPDKSGLPSDRFSAERTGGSVSTLTIQRTQQEDSAVYLCASSLSAHSTDTQYFGPGTRLTVL.

The V call is TRBV3-1, the J call TRBJ2-1; D is ambiguous. The CDR3 is 18 amino acids. With 0 bases removed from V and 6 bases from J, the gap between germline ends came to 21 bases. Germline CDR1 and CDR2: LGHDT and YNNKEL (reference sequence). CDR3 sequence (DNA): TGTGCCAGCAGCCAAGATTTCCCCCAGGCAGGTATGGTCAATGAGCAGTTCTTC. Its protein is CASSQDFPQAGMVNEQFF.

The chain carries TRBV20-1 and TRBJ1-4; D ambiguous. The CDR3 covers 14 residues. Trimming pared 3 bases from V and 4 bases from J, leaving 12 bases between. Germline-derived CDR1 and CDR2 are DFQATT and SNEGSKA (reference sequence). Written as DNA, the CDR3 is TGCAGTGCTAGTAGGCAGACATTTAATGAAAAACTGTTTTTT. It codes for CSASRQTFNEKLFF.

DNA of the CDR3: TGTGCCAGCAGGAGGGACGGCGGTGAGCAGTTCTTC. As protein: CASRRDGGEQFF. The genes are TRBV9 and TRBJ2-1; either TRBD1 or TRBD2 may fit D (5 bases each). Looked up from germline, CDR1 is SGDLS and CDR2 is YYNGEE. CDR3 size: 12 residues. V was pared by 5 bases and J by 9 bases, with 12 bases between.

This clonotype was found a few times. The chain joins TRBV12-3 or TRBV12-4 to TRBJ1-1; D remains unclear. The CDR3 has 11 amino acids. The V end lost 6 bases, the J end lost 8 bases, and 10 bases lay between the germline ends. The CDR3 loop is CASSPLSEAFF. CDR3 bases: TGTGCCAGCAGCCCCTTATCGGAAGCTTTCTTT.

The chain joins TRBV20-1 to TRBJ2-3; no clear D gene. In germline, CDR1 is DFQATT, CDR2 SNEGSKA (reference sequence). V lost 5 bases and J lost 1, with 7 bases in between. The CDR3 is 12 amino acids. CDR3 nucleotides: TGCAGTGCTGGGCTCGGCACAGATACGCAGTATTTT. The encoded protein is CSAGLGTDTQYF.

This clonotype has just a few counts. The chain combines TRBV12-3 or TRBV12-4 with TRBJ1-4; D perhaps matches TRBD1 (6 bases). The CDR3 spans 14 residues. The ends were cut back, 2 bases at V and 7 bases at J, with 11 bases in the middle. The CDR3 sequence: CASSLQGRVEKLFF. CDR3 coding DNA: TGTGCCAGCAGTTTACAGGGGCGGGTTGAAAAACTGTTTTTT.

The CDR3 nucleotides read TGTGCCAGCAGCTTAGTTTCCCCCGGGGGGCTGGGGAATGAGCAGTTCTTC. Translated, it gives CASSLVSPGGLGNEQFF. The chain combines TRBV7-9 with TRBJ2-1; possible D gene TRBD2, 7 bases. V was shortened by 1 base and J by 7 bases, with 20 bases between the two germline ends. Germline loops: CDR1 SEHNR, CDR2 FQNEAQ (reference sequence). There are 17 residues in the CDR3.

This chain uses TRBV7-8 with TRBJ2-3; tentatively, D is TRBD1 (6 bases). V was trimmed by 3 bases and J by 2 bases, leaving 18 bases between them. The germline gives CDR1 SGHVS, CDR2 FQNEAQ. The CDR3 sequence is 17 residues long. The CDR3 sequence: CASSLKPWTEITDTQYF. The DNA for the CDR3 is TGTGCCAGCAGCTTGAAGCCATGGACAGAAATCACAGATACGCAGTATTTT.

This clonotype was detected only once. The rearrangement uses TRBV20-1 and TRBJ2-3; the match to TRBD1 covers 10 bases. V trimming: 4 bases; J trimming: 1 base; junction bases outside the gene matches: 5. The length of the CDR3 is 15 residues. Germline CDR1 and CDR2: DFQATT and SNEGSKA (reference sequence). The CDR3 sequence: CSAKDRGLGTDTQYF. Here the CDR3 DNA reads TGCAGTGCTAAAGACAGGGGGCTTGGCACAGATACGCAGTATTTT.

The gene calls are TRBV28 and TRBJ1-6; perhaps TRBD1 as D (5 bases). Germline assignment: CDR1 MDHEN and CDR2 SYDVKM. Trimming removed 5 bases at V and 8 bases at J, with 13 bases between. This CDR3 has 14 residues. DNA of the CDR3: TGTGCCAGCAGTCCCGGCCTAGGGGATTCACCCCTCCACTTT. Translated: CASSPGLGDSPLHF.

This clonotype was seen a few times. The rearrangement links TRBV7-2 to TRBJ1-5; D uncertain. CDR1 is SGHTA and CDR2 is FQGNSA in the germline V gene. Trimming cost V 0 bases and J 8 bases, with 14 bases left between them. The CDR3 is made up of 15 amino acids. The CDR3 coding sequence is TGTGCCAGCAGCTTAGCGGACGGGTTTGTGGAGCCCCAGCATTTT. Translating gives CASSLADGFVEPQHF.

V gene TRBV12-3 or TRBV12-4 combines with J gene TRBJ2-1; TRBD1 aligns across 7 bases. The junction had 7 bases not matched to a gene; V was cut back by 7 bases and J by 4 bases. This CDR3 contains 14 residues. DNA of the CDR3: TGTGCCAGCATCGGGACAGAAAAGTACAATGAGCAGTTCTTC. The encoded protein is CASIGTEKYNEQFF.